Below, 21 T cell receptor beta chains from the same sample are listed, as sequenced in a study of T cell repertoires in cytomegalovirus infection. MiXCR, run by TCRdb on the reads, gives a single entry per CDR3 protein. The data contain some 680,000 distinct CDR3 sequences, 35% to 40% of them singletons. Sequencing used PBMCs. All receptors derive from a human donor in good health (CMV status not recorded). Some clones in this sample may be carry-over from other donors' samples.

This clonotype was seen only once. The J gene is TRBJ2-3, the V gene TRBV27; TRBD1 or TRBD2 may be the D gene (6 bases each). Trimming took off 8 bases at V and 4 bases at J, with 19 bases between the two ends. The V gene's germline CDR1 is MNHEY and CDR2 SMNVEV (reference sequence). The CDR3 totals 15 residues. The CDR3, as DNA: TGTGCCAGCGCTTTGTCCGGGGGCATCGCAGATACGCAGTATTTT. Amino acid sequence: CASALSGGIADTQYF.

The V and J genes are TRBV4-2 and TRBJ1-1, with D uncertain. The CDR3 runs to 15 residues. CDR1 and CDR2 (germline): LGHNA, YNFKEQ. V dropped 0 bases and J dropped 1 base, with 9 bases sitting between them. The CDR3 region is CASSQERSPNTEAFF. CDR3 coding DNA: TGTGCCAGCAGCCAAGAAAGAAGTCCGAACACTGAAGCTTTCTTT.

This chain connects TRBV20-1 to TRBJ1-1; D remains ambiguous. CDR1 is DFQATT, CDR2 SNEGSKA, per germline (reference sequence). V was cut by 6 bases and J by 1 base, with 9 bases left in between. The length of the CDR3 is 12 residues. CDR3 amino acids: CSARQPNTEAFF. In nucleotides, the CDR3 is TGCAGTGCCCGACAACCGAACACTGAAGCTTTCTTT.

This clonotype was seen only a few times. The chain links TRBV7-9 to TRBJ1-1; TRBD1 agrees at 8 bases. Germline CDR1 reads SEHNR; CDR2 reads FQNEAQ (reference sequence). V lost 4 bases and J lost 6; bases outside the gene matches: 4. This CDR3 has 13 residues. The CDR3 loop reads CASSSLQGAEAFF. The CDR3 DNA reads TGTGCCAGCAGCTCATTACAGGGGGCTGAAGCTTTCTTT.

The genes are TRBV9 and TRBJ2-1; tentative D call: TRBD1 (5 bases). Deletions cut 0 bases from V and 9 bases from J, with 10 bases between. This CDR3 has 13 residues. Germline loops: CDR1 SGDLS, CDR2 YYNGEE. CDR3 DNA sequence: TGTGCCAGCAGCGTAGCCACGGACATTGAGCAGTTCTTC. It codes for CASSVATDIEQFF.

This clonotype has just a few counts. J is TRBJ1-1 and V is TRBV12-3 or TRBV12-4; 8 positions match TRBD1. Trimming took 7 bases from V and 6 from J; bases not matched to a gene: 10. The CDR3 runs to 14 residues. The CDR3 spells CASIPDRGEAEAFF. CDR3 DNA: TGTGCCAGCATCCCCGACAGGGGAGAGGCTGAAGCTTTCTTT.

This chain uses TRBV20-1 with TRBJ1-1, with 7 bases lining up with TRBD1. V was clipped by 6 bases and J by 3 bases; unmatched bases: 19. The V gene's germline CDR1 is DFQATT and CDR2 SNEGSKA (reference sequence). This CDR3 spans 17 amino acids. The CDR3 region has the DNA TGCAGTGCGAGGGGGCGGGGGGAGGGAGGTTCTGACACTGAAGCTTTCTTT. Translation gives CSARGRGEGGSDTEAFF.

This chain links TRBV28 with TRBJ2-7; TRBD1 is a possible D gene (5 bases). Looked up from germline, CDR1 is MDHEN and CDR2 is SYDVKM. This CDR3 has 14 amino acids. V lost 1 base and J 3 bases, leaving 10 bases between the germline ends. The CDR3 nucleotides read TGTGCCAGCAGTTTATACCCTGACAGCTACGAGCAGTACTTC. Translating gives CASSLYPDSYEQYF.

Regarding this clonotype: The junction departs from germline at one end; a sequencing error may be responsible. The gene calls are TRBV20-1 and TRBJ1-4; D unresolved. The CDR3 contains 16 residues. Germline lookup yields CDR1 DFQATT and CDR2 SNEGSKA (reference sequence). CDR3 loop: CSSRDRNIGNNEKLFF. CDR3 in DNA: TGCAGTTCTAGAGATCGAAATATTGGGAATAATGAAAAACTGTTTTTT.

Only a few counts were recorded for this clonotype. The chain joins TRBV20-1 to TRBJ2-7; no reliable D call. Between the trimmed V and J ends, which lost 1 base and 3 bases, there was a span of 13 bases. Germline CDR1 and CDR2: DFQATT and SNEGSKA (reference sequence). The CDR3 consists of 14 residues. The CDR3 loop is CSARGPTLNYEQYF. The CDR3 coding sequence is TGCAGTGCTAGAGGACCCACCCTAAACTACGAGCAGTACTTC.

The table lists this clonotype with many counts. The rearrangement uses TRBV12-3 or TRBV12-4 and TRBJ2-3, with no clear D. V was pared by 6 bases and J by 0 bases, with 7 bases between. There are 13 residues in the CDR3. CDR3 sequence reads: CASSFGSTDTQYF. DNA for the CDR3: TGTGCCAGCAGCTTCGGGAGCACAGATACGCAGTATTTT.

A remark on this clonotype: At one boundary the junction diverges from the germline segment, which might be a read error. V gene TRBV7-9 combines with J gene TRBJ2-7; maybe TRBD2 (6 bases). The germline V gene has CDR1 SEHNR and CDR2 FQNEAQ (reference sequence). The CDR3 is 16 amino acids. In nucleotides, the CDR3 is TGTTCCAGCAGCTTATTTATAGCGGTAGCTACCTACGAGCAGTACTTC. This codes for CSSSLFIAVATYEQYF.

J is TRBJ2-1 and V is TRBV4-1; D is unclear. The germline V gene has CDR1 MGHRA and CDR2 YSYEKL. V was trimmed by 4 bases and J by 7 bases, leaving 14 bases between them. The CDR3 is 14 amino acids. The CDR3 spells CASSPTAFGNEQFF. In nucleotides, the CDR3 is TGCGCCAGCAGCCCGACTGCTTTTGGAAATGAGCAGTTCTTC.

This clonotype was detected a few times. V is TRBV2 and J is TRBJ1-2; no firm D call. The germline V gene encodes CDR1 SNHLY and CDR2 FYNNEI. This CDR3 is built from 14 residues. The V gene lost 4 bases and the J gene lost 0 bases, with 9 bases spanning the gap. The CDR3 DNA reads TGTGCCAGCAGTGCGGCAGGAACTAACTATGGCTACACCTTC. This codes for CASSAAGTNYGYTF.

This clonotype appeared a few times. The chain has TRBV20-1 and TRBJ2-1; 11 bases match TRBD2. This CDR3 comprises 13 residues. After removal of 5 bases from V and 6 bases from J, the junction contained 3 bases not matched to a gene. CDR1 is DFQATT, CDR2 SNEGSKA, per germline (reference sequence). The CDR3 spells CSACGTSGNEQFF. CDR3 in DNA: TGCAGTGCTTGCGGGACTAGCGGCAATGAGCAGTTCTTC.

The chain has TRBV2 and TRBJ2-3; 13 bases align to TRBD2. Germline trimming cut 4 bases from V and 8 bases from J; bases unmatched to any gene: 0. This CDR3 is built from 13 residues. In germline, CDR1 is SNHLY, CDR2 FYNNEI. CDR3 DNA: TGTGCCAGCAGTGGGACTAGCGGGGGTACGCAGTATTTT. Protein sequence: CASSGTSGGTQYF. The full variable domain, its missing parts supplied by reference TRBV2 and TRBJ2-3, is EPEVTQTPSHQVTQMGQEVILRCVPISNHLYFYWYRQILGQKVEFLVSFYNNEISEKSEIFDDQFSVERPDGSNFTLKIRSTKLEDSAMYFCASSGTSGGTQYFGPGTRLTVL.

The CDR3 nucleotides are TGTGCCAGCAGCTTAGCGGGGGGGGAGGGGATCGGGGGTCGAGGCTACACCTTC. It encodes CASSLAGGEGIGGRGYTF. The chain joins TRBV7-2 to TRBJ1-2, with a possible D match to TRBD1 (5 bases). The ends were cut back, 0 bases at V and 8 bases at J, with 25 bases in the middle. The CDR3 is 18 amino acids. CDR1 and CDR2 from the germline V gene are SGHTA and FQGNSA.

The rearrangement uses TRBV7-9 and TRBJ1-6; D remains ambiguous. CDR3 length: 15 residues. V lost 7 bases and J lost 1, with 11 bases in between. The germline gives CDR1 SEHNR, CDR2 FQNEAQ (reference sequence). CDR3: CASTSEGSYNSPLHF. In DNA, the CDR3 is TGTGCCAGCACCTCAGAGGGATCCTATAATTCACCCCTCCACTTT. Full variable domain (remainder filled in from reference TRBV7-9 and TRBJ1-6): DTGVSQNPRHKITKRGQNVTFRCDPISEHNRLYWYRQTLGQGPEFLTYFQNEAQLEKSRLLSDRFSAERPKGSFSTLEIQRTEQGDSAMYLCASTSEGSYNSPLHFGNGTRLTVT.

The rearrangement joins TRBV29-1 to TRBJ1-1; D is unresolved. This CDR3 has 10 residues. The V end was cut by 7 bases, the J end by 5 bases, with 8 bases between. Per the germline V gene, CDR1 is SQVTM and CDR2 is ANQGSEA. The CDR3 coding sequence is TGCAGCGCAGGCCGGACTGAAGCTTTCTTT. Translating gives CSAGRTEAFF.

Of note for this clonotype: A much larger clone sits a single nucleotide away, making a read error possible. This chain connects TRBV7-2 to TRBJ2-3; D unclear. The CDR3 has 15 residues. From germline, CDR1 is SGHTA and CDR2 FQGNSA. As DNA, the CDR3 is TGTGCCAGCAGCTTAGATACCGGCAGCACATATACGCAGTATTTT. It yields the protein CASSLDTGSTYTQYF.

The genes are TRBV10-3 and TRBJ2-5; tentative D call: TRBD2 (6 bases). The germline V gene encodes CDR1 ENHRY and CDR2 SYGVKD. Trimming pared 8 bases from V and 4 bases from J, leaving 11 bases between. The CDR3 sequence is 12 residues long. CDR3 residues: CAIGGERETQYF. The CDR3 DNA reads as TGTGCCATCGGCGGGGAACGAGAGACCCAGTACTTC.